This T cell receptor beta chain originates from a study of blood T cell repertoires in COVID-19. At the level of the study: Donors in the United States, Italy and Spain gave samples during acute or convalescent COVID-19. Sample material is recorded as cDNA or gDNA derived from T cells, B-cell-depleted T cells, or PBMCs.

Per the study methods: Estimation of nucleated cell counts relied on the amplification of reference gene primers. Method: immunoSEQ multiplex PCR; TCRdb's copy keeps in-frame clones and lacks some. V and J calls and clone size are copied from that table; D and trimming were computed from the DNA. The repertoire consists of a few hundred thousand clones, with over 85% occurring once and the leading ten covering approximately 1.8%. The CDR3 runs 15 residues. The germline gives CDR1 SGHTA, CDR2 FQGNSA. The V segment lost 5 bases and the J segment 3 bases; nucleotides outside the gene matches: 6. Seattle-derived patients entered the study during active infection and were followed longitudinally.

The TCR was taken from a young woman with COVID-19, enrolled during active disease. What was sequenced was peripheral blood. This chain connects TRBV7-2 to TRBJ2-2, with 7 positions matching TRBD2. The CDR3 reads CASSKGLVDTGELFF. CDR3 DNA sequence: TGTGCCAGCAGCAAAGGACTAGTGGACACCGGGGAGCTGTTTTTT.